The clone carrying this T cell receptor beta chain was recorded many times. This record comes from a study of spatial heterogeneity in lung cancer. The time point denotes: sample taken at primary tumor resection. The sequenced material consisted of unsorted whole RNA from tumor, nontumor lung or frozen PBMC. Germline V gene lookup returns CDR1 KGHDR and CDR2 SFDVKD. V was pared by 3 bases and J by 6 bases, with 8 bases of the junction left unmatched. The CDR3 totals 16 residues. Each TCR cDNA molecule bore a unique molecular identifier. From the 5' RACE reads, TCRdb called clonotypes with MiXCR, one entry per CDR3 protein. Of roughly 25,000 distinct CDR3 sequences listed, 13% are singletons.

The chain carries TRBV24-1 and TRBJ2-7, with 12 bases matching TRBD2. This receptor was obtained from a female donor with early-stage non-small cell lung cancer. The sequenced sample was PBMCs, obtained at surgery. For the CDR3, the DNA is TGTGCCACCAGTGATACGTGGACTAGCGGGGTACTCGAGCAGTACGTC. Protein sequence: CATSDTWTSGVLEQYV.